This passage covers 22 T cell receptor beta chains from one sample sequenced in a study of preoperative IRX-2 immunotherapy in early breast cancer. As to treatment: preoperative locoregional IRX-2 cytokine immunotherapy. Clones were sequenced by immunoSEQ multiplex PCR, and TCRdb holds only the in-frame ones, with some missing. The repertoire has about 62,000 clones, roughly 94% of them found once; the top ten carry roughly 1.5%. The specimen was obtained from a patient treated with IRX-2 immunotherapy. Receptors were obtained from a human donor with breast cancer.

CDR3 sequence reads: CSVVGFWGEQYF. The CDR3 DNA reads TGCAGCGTCGTAGGGTTTTGGGGCGAGCAGTACTTC. The chain carries TRBV29-1 and TRBJ2-7; D gene ambiguous. The CDR3 runs to 12 residues. CDR1 is SQVTM and CDR2 is ANQGSEA in the germline V gene. The ends were cut back, 6 bases at V and 6 bases at J, with 15 bases in the middle.

The chain joins TRBV4-3 to TRBJ2-5; 9 bases match TRBD2. The V and J ends lost 1 base and 2 bases, in that order; junction bases with no gene match: 14. The length of the CDR3 is 19 residues. CDR1 is LGHNA and CDR2 is YSLEER in the germline V gene. DNA of the CDR3: TGCGCCAGCAGCCAAGGACGCGGCGGGAGGGCCCTCGGGCAAGAGACCCAGTACTTC. It yields the protein CASSQGRGGRALGQETQYF.

The chain combines TRBV29-1 with TRBJ1-2, with 9 nucleotides matching TRBD1. J was trimmed by 8 bases and V by 6 bases; bases with no gene match: 10. CDR3 length equals 13 residues. Germline CDR1 SQVTM, CDR2 ANQGSEA. CDR3 sequence (DNA): TGCAGCGTCGAGGAGACAGGGGGGGGCGGCTACACCTTC. Protein product: CSVEETGGGGYTF.

This sequence joins TRBV7-6 and TRBJ1-6; D is uncertain. Between the trimmed V and J ends, which lost 4 bases and 6 bases, there was a span of 16 bases. CDR3 length: 16 residues. Germline V gene data show CDR1 as SGHVS and CDR2 as FNYEAQ. As DNA, the CDR3 is TGTGCCAGCAGCTCAAAAGGGCCTTGGGGTAATTCACCCCTCCACTTT. This gives the protein CASSSKGPWGNSPLHF.

This chain joins TRBV30 and TRBJ2-1; D might be TRBD2 (5 bases). Germline V lookup: CDR1 GTSNPN, CDR2 SVGIG (reference sequence). The germline V and J ends were trimmed by 6 bases and 7 bases, with 10 bases remaining between them. The CDR3 is made up of 11 amino acids. This CDR3 is CACSGHNEQFF. DNA of the CDR3: TGTGCCTGCAGCGGTCATAATGAGCAGTTCTTC. The full variable domain, with the rest looked up from reference TRBV30 and TRBJ2-1, is SQTIHQWPATLVQPVGSPLSLECTVEGTSNPNLYWYRQAAGRGLQLLFYSVGIGQISSEVPQNLSASRPQDRQFILSSKKLLLSDSGFYLCACSGHNEQFFGPGTRLTVL.

About this clone: An end of the junction differs from the germline gene, which may be a read error. V gene TRBV7-9 combines with J gene TRBJ2-7; 7 bases agree with TRBD2. Germline V gene sequence: CDR1 SEHNR, CDR2 FQNEAQ (reference sequence). The CDR3 is made up of 15 amino acids. In nucleotides, the CDR3 is TGTGCCAGCAGCTCCGGCCGGGAGGCAGGGTACGGGCAGTACTTC. Amino acids: CASSSGREAGYGQYF.

The V and J genes are TRBV7-3 and TRBJ2-2; possible D gene TRBD1, 6 bases. Germline CDR1 reads SGHTA; CDR2 reads FQGTGA. Deletions cut 5 bases from V and 7 bases from J, with 11 bases between. The CDR3 loop spans 13 amino acids. The DNA for the CDR3 is TGTGCCAGCAGCACACAGGGAGTCGGGGAGCTGTTTTTT. Its protein product is CASSTQGVGELFF.

The chain uses TRBV18 and TRBJ2-7, with D perhaps TRBD1 or TRBD2 (5 bases each). The CDR3 runs to 16 residues. The germline CDR1 and CDR2 sequences are KGHSH and LQKENI. V was trimmed by 2 bases and J by 3 bases, leaving 17 bases between them. CDR3 sequence: CASSPSLRGMFYEQYF. The CDR3 DNA sequence: TGTGCCAGCTCACCATCGTTGAGGGGCATGTTCTACGAGCAGTACTTC.

The gene calls are TRBV5-1 and TRBJ2-1, with 8 bases lining up with TRBD1. V shed 5 bases and J 8 bases; nucleotides not matched to a gene: 12. Germline values: CDR1 SGHRS, CDR2 YFSETQ. CDR3 length: 15 residues. The CDR3 loop reads CASSYGQGEDDEQFF. The DNA of the CDR3 is TGCGCCAGCAGTTACGGACAGGGCGAGGATGATGAGCAGTTCTTC.

The V gene is TRBV5-4, the J gene TRBJ2-7, with a tentative D call TRBD1 (6 bases). Germline loops: CDR1 SGHNT, CDR2 YYREEE (reference sequence). CDR3 length: 13 residues. The V and J ends lost 0 bases and 7 bases respectively, with 11 bases between them. In nucleotides, the CDR3 is TGTGCCAGCAGCTTGGGACAGGTGGGGGAGCAGTACTTC. It codes for CASSLGQVGEQYF.

The J gene is TRBJ1-2, the V gene TRBV6-6; D is ambiguous. V was pared by 4 bases and J by 4 bases, with 13 bases between. The CDR3 length is 14 residues. Germline CDR1 reads MNHNY; CDR2 reads SVGAGI (reference sequence). The CDR3 nucleotides are TGTGCCAGCAGTTTCGACGGCCGGAGCTATGGCTACACCTTC. It is translated as CASSFDGRSYGYTF.

The genes are TRBV7-9 and TRBJ1-3, with D hard to call. Germline CDR1 reads SEHNR; CDR2 reads FQNEAQ (reference sequence). The CDR3 spans 15 residues. The V end was cut by 5 bases, the J end by 3 bases, with 14 bases between. The CDR3 region is CASSPPVGIGNTIYF. CDR3 DNA: TGTGCCAGCAGCCCGCCGGTCGGGATTGGAAACACCATATATTTT.

The chain carries TRBV28 and TRBJ1-4, with 12 bases matching TRBD1. Germline V gene sequence: CDR1 MDHEN, CDR2 SYDVKM. The CDR3 is 17 residues long. J was trimmed by 5 bases and V by 6 bases; bases with no gene match: 10. This CDR3 is CASREGTGGFVNEKLFF. CDR3 DNA sequence: TGTGCCAGCAGGGAGGGGACAGGGGGCTTCGTAAATGAAAAACTGTTTTTT.

The J gene is TRBJ2-5, the V gene TRBV7-2, with 9 bases lining up with TRBD1. CDR1 and CDR2 from the germline V gene are SGHTA and FQGNSA. Germline trimming cut 1 base from V and 1 base from J; bases unmatched to any gene: 10. This CDR3 contains 18 residues. CDR3 in amino acids: CASSLVGTGSLSQETQYF. The CDR3 DNA reads TGTGCCAGCAGCTTAGTAGGGACAGGGTCGCTTTCCCAAGAGACCCAGTACTTC.

The chain joins TRBV11-3 to TRBJ2-7; D gene ambiguous. V was cut by 1 base and J by 2 bases, with 6 bases left in between. The CDR3 length is 13 residues. Germline-derived CDR1 and CDR2 are SGHNT and YENEEA. For the CDR3, the DNA is TGTGCCAGCAGCTTAGCCCCTACCTACGAGCAGTACTTC. It is translated as CASSLAPTYEQYF.

The rearrangement uses TRBV4-2 and TRBJ2-7; 8 bases line up with TRBD1. Germline assignment: CDR1 LGHNA and CDR2 YNFKEQ. V lost 4 bases, J lost 3 bases, and 11 bases stayed unmatched. This CDR3 contains 16 residues. The CDR3 here is CASSPIMGTGGYEQYF. CDR3 bases: TGTGCCAGCAGCCCGATAATGGGGACAGGAGGCTACGAGCAGTACTTC.

The rearrangement uses TRBV7-6 and TRBJ1-5; D gene uncertain. Germline V gene sequence: CDR1 SGHVS, CDR2 FNYEAQ. The CDR3 sequence is 13 residues long. Trimming stripped 4 bases from V and 8 bases from J, with 12 bases between. DNA for the CDR3: TGTGCCAGCAGCTCCCGCCGGTGGGAGCCCCAGCATTTT. It codes for CASSSRRWEPQHF.

Comment on this clone: One end of the junction varies from germline; a read error may be responsible. The chain uses TRBV18 and TRBJ2-1, with TRBD2 matching over 8 bases. This CDR3 contains 15 residues. The germline V gene has CDR1 KGHSH and CDR2 LQKENI. For the CDR3, the DNA is TGTGCCAGCTCGCCACTAGCGGATACGTACAATGAGCAGTTCTTC. Translating it yields CASSPLADTYNEQFF.

J is TRBJ1-1 and V is TRBV6-5; 8 nucleotides line up with TRBD1. This CDR3 has 14 residues. The V and J ends lost 6 bases and 4 bases, in that order; junction bases with no gene match: 7. Germline values: CDR1 MNHEY, CDR2 SVGAGI. The CDR3 region has the DNA TGTGCCAGCAGACGACAGGGGTTCGCCACTGAAGCTTTCTTT. Encoded protein: CASRRQGFATEAFF.

This clone came up once. The chain links TRBV28 to TRBJ2-7; D unresolved. The V gene lost 8 bases and the J gene lost 2 bases, with 7 bases spanning the gap. The CDR3 runs to 11 residues. CDR1 is MDHEN and CDR2 is SYDVKM in the germline V gene. CDR3 sequence: CASGETYEQYF. In nucleotides, the CDR3 is TGTGCCAGCGGAGAGACCTACGAGCAGTACTTC.

The chain couples TRBV18 to TRBJ1-2; the D gene is possibly TRBD1 (5 bases). The CDR3 contains 17 residues. Germline CDR1 and CDR2: KGHSH and LQKENI. V lost 1 base, J lost 6 bases, and 21 bases lay in between. In DNA, the CDR3 is TGTGCCAGCTCACCACAATATCCCCAGGGATTTGGCCATGGCTACACCTTC. Translating gives CASSPQYPQGFGHGYTF. Combining the CDR3 with reference TRBV18 and TRBJ1-2 gives the whole variable domain NAGVMQNPRHLVRRRGQEARLRCSPMKGHSHVYWYRQLPEEGLKFMVYLQKENIIDESGMPKERFSAEFPKEGPSILRIQQVVRGDSAAYFCASSPQYPQGFGHGYTFGSGTRLTVV.

This clone was observed a handful of times. The chain uses TRBV6-1 and TRBJ2-7; D unclear. CDR1 is MNHNS and CDR2 is SASEGT in the germline V gene. This CDR3 has 13 residues. With 5 bases removed from V and 2 bases from J, the gap between germline ends came to 10 bases. CDR3 nucleotide sequence: TGTGCCAGCAGTCCCGCCGTAGCCTACGAGCAGTACTTC. Translating gives CASSPAVAYEQYF.